Listed below are T cell receptor beta chains from one sample, sequenced in a study of PD-L1 blockade in urothelial cancer. Method: immunoSEQ multiplex PCR; TCRdb's copy keeps in-frame clones and lacks some. The table lists fewer than 85,000 clones, 65% to 85% of them singletons. Sample: PBMCs, taken around atezolizumab (anti-PD-L1) treatment. These receptors all come from a woman aged 70 to 79 with urothelial cancer. Both conserved end residues are part of each CDR3. Each record gives: V gene, J gene, CDR3 protein.

TRBV28	TRBJ2-7	CASNVGSGEQYF
TRBV5-1	TRBJ2-1	CASSQPVAGGTGEQFF
TRBV11-2	TRBJ2-1	CASSPRLAAYNEQFF
TRBV4-2	TRBJ2-1	CASSHEVRAASYNEQFF
TRBV7-2	TRBJ2-5	CASSLGALAGGETQYF
TRBV5-4	TRBJ1-5	CASSLGKGGRKRPQHF
TRBV5-4	TRBJ2-2	CASSIEATGELFF
TRBV5-1	TRBJ1-1	CASSLVSGVNTEAFF
TRBV7-9	TRBJ1-4	CASSQQGGDYNEKLFF
TRBV5-1	TRBJ2-7	CASSLLGNPYEQYF
TRBV11-2	TRBJ2-1	CASSSGTSGSSYNEQFF
TRBV29-1	TRBJ1-4	CSVLPDSTNEKLFF
TRBV5-1	TRBJ1-2	CASSLDRIVSTF
TRBV5-1	TRBJ1-3	CASSLAGTAGNTIYF
TRBV5-1	TRBJ2-3	CASSLGTGTDTQYF
TRBV19	TRBJ2-7	CASSELGYEQYF
TRBV7-9	TRBJ2-5	CASSHRGLEETQYF
TRBV10-2	TRBJ1-1	CASSDWRELNTEAFF
TRBV4-3	TRBJ2-1	CASSQGGGWGLANNEQFF
TRBV7-6	TRBJ2-3	CASSWRESDTQYF
TRBV5-1	TRBJ1-1	CASRPQGAWDTEAFF
TRBV29-1	TRBJ1-1	CSSGTAMNTEAFF
TRBV18	TRBJ1-1	CASSPQQGGGEAFF
TRBV11-2	TRBJ2-1	CASSSMATQAEFF
TRBV5-4	TRBJ2-2	CASSLDLAGDTGELFF
TRBV7-8	TRBJ2-7	CASSSRTGNYEQYF
TRBV27	TRBJ1-2	CASSPTGGFVGDGYTF
TRBV18	TRBJ2-3	CASSPTGLETDTQYF
TRBV6-1	TRBJ1-6	CASSVGQGAGSPLHF
TRBV6-5	TRBJ2-3	CASSYISNTDTQYF
TRBV30	TRBJ2-1	CAWSAGLEAHNEQFF
TRBV19	TRBJ2-1	CASSVGQWSSYNEQFF